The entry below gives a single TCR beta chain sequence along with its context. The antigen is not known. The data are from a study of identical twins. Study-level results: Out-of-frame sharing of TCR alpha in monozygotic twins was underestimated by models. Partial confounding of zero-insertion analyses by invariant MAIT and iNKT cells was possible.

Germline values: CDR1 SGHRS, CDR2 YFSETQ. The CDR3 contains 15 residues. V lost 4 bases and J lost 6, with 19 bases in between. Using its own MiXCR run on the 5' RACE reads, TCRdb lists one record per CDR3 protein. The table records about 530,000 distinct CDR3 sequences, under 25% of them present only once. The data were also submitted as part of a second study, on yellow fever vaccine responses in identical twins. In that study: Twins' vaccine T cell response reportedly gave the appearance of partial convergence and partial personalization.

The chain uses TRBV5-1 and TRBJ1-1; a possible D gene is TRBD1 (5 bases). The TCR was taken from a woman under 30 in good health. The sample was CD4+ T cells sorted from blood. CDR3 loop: CASSPRVGDRAEAFF. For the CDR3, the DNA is TGCGCCAGCAGCCCTCGAGTAGGGGATCGCGCTGAAGCTTTCTTT. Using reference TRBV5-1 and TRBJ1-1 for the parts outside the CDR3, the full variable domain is KAGVTQTPRYLIKTRGQQVTLSCSPISGHRSVSWYQQTPGQGLQFLFEYFSETQRNKGNFPGRFSGRQFSNSRSEMNVSTLELGDSALYLCASSPRVGDRAEAFFGQGTRLTVV.